This T cell receptor (beta chain) was observed in a study of T cell repertoires in cytomegalovirus infection. Across the whole study: Shared public TCR beta signatures pointed to both CMV infection and a matching HLA type.

TCRdb redid the calling of the reads with MiXCR, one entry per CDR3 protein. Of a few hundred thousand distinct CDR3 sequences listed, more than 15% are singletons. The CDR3 sequence is 16 residues long. Germline assignment: CDR1 MGHRA and CDR2 YSYEKL. The ends lost 3 bases at V and 1 base at J; junction bases unmatched: 8. In this sample, this clonotype turned up a few times. Its antigen is as yet unknown. Study-level findings and limits: HLA-C-restricted TCR beta clonotypes specific for CMV led the ex vivo response.

Sequencing used CD8+ T cells from PBMCs. The TCR sequence derives from a human donor in good health (CMV status not recorded). Some clones in this sample may be carry-over from other donors' samples. The chain uses TRBV4-1 and TRBJ2-7; 8 bases line up with TRBD1. The CDR3 is CASSQTETGVSYEQYF. Here the CDR3 DNA reads TGCGCCAGCAGCCAGACTGAGACAGGGGTTTCCTACGAGCAGTACTTC.